The 6 T cell receptor beta chains below all came from one sample that was sequenced in a study of blood T cell repertoires in COVID-19. This table comes from immunoSEQ multiplex PCR, and its TCRdb copy is limited to in-frame clones, with some not included. Of 100,000 to 150,000 clones listed, around 80% are singletons. Sequencing input: peripheral blood. The receptors originated from a man aged 80 or over with active or convalescent COVID-19.

DNA of the CDR3: TGTGCCAGCTTGACAGGGGGCGCAGGGGAAAAACTGTTTTTT. Amino acids: CASLTGGAGEKLFF. This chain connects TRBV28 to TRBJ1-4, with TRBD1 identical over 10 bases. CDR3 length: 14 amino acids. The junction had 8 bases not matched to a gene; V was cut back by 8 bases and J by 8 bases. The germline gives CDR1 MDHEN, CDR2 SYDVKM.

The rearrangement uses TRBV11-2 and TRBJ2-5; TRBD1 matches 7 bases. The V gene's germline CDR1 is SGHAT and CDR2 FQNNGV. The CDR3 contains 15 residues. V shed 5 bases and J 0 bases; nucleotides not matched to a gene: 6. Here the CDR3 DNA reads TGTGCCAGCAGCATAAGTGGACAGGACCAAGAGACCCAGTACTTC. Protein: CASSISGQDQETQYF.

This clone appeared many times. The V and J genes are TRBV27 and TRBJ2-1, with 11 positions matching TRBD2. This CDR3 spans 15 amino acids. The junction had 10 bases not matched to a gene; V was cut back by 6 bases and J by 9 bases. Germline V CDR1 and CDR2: MNHEY, SMNVEV (reference sequence). Here the CDR3 reads CASSPEVAGGLEQFF. CDR3 nucleotides: TGTGCCAGCAGCCCTGAAGTAGCGGGGGGGCTTGAGCAGTTCTTC.

This chain links TRBV10-3 with TRBJ2-5; no definite D call. V was cut by 3 bases and J by 1 base, with 12 bases left in between. The CDR3 covers 15 residues. Per the germline V gene, CDR1 is ENHRY and CDR2 is SYGVKD. Written as DNA, the CDR3 is TGTGCCATCAGTGAAAGGAGCCGTCCCCAAGAGACCCAGTACTTC. The encoded protein is CAISERSRPQETQYF.

The rearrangement uses TRBV2 and TRBJ2-2; 7 bases line up with TRBD1. There are 14 residues in the CDR3. V trimming: 6 bases; J trimming: 3 bases; junction bases outside the gene matches: 4. CDR1 is SNHLY and CDR2 is FYNNEI in the germline V gene. The CDR3 nucleotides read TGTGCCAGCAGCGCGACAGGGTACACCGGGGAGCTGTTTTTT. It codes for CASSATGYTGELFF.

V and J are TRBV9 and TRBJ1-4; maybe TRBD1 (6 bases). V lost 0 bases to trimming and J lost 8 bases, with 14 bases between them. The CDR3 consists of 15 residues. The germline V gene has CDR1 SGDLS and CDR2 YYNGEE. The DNA of the CDR3 is TGTGCCAGCAGCGTAGAAGGGACACCAGGGGAAAAACTGTTTTTT. Residues: CASSVEGTPGEKLFF. The variable domain in full, with the rest retrieved from reference TRBV9 and TRBJ1-4, is DSGVTQTPKHLITATGQRVTLRCSPRSGDLSVYWYQQSLDQGLQFLIQYYNGEERAKGNILERFSAQQFPDLHSELNLSSLELGDSALYFCASSVEGTPGEKLFFGSGTQLSVL.